The source of this T cell receptor beta chain is a study of early T cells in non-severe SARS-CoV-2 infection. At the level of the study: Chains from this unsorted whole-blood bulk RNA could not be paired. The study, taken as a whole, reports: Missing private and CD4 specificities, VDJdb matching favored anti-spike CD8 responses.

Individual cDNA molecules received unique molecular identifiers during library preparation. TCRdb processed the 5' RACE reads anew with MiXCR; each CDR3 protein has one entry. Of under 70,000 distinct CDR3 sequences listed, roughly 7.8% were seen once; the top ten hold 8% to 11%. This clonotype was counted only a few times. The antigen remains unidentified. V gave up 0 bases and J gave up 6 bases, with 7 bases separating them. This CDR3 is 13 amino acids long. Per germline, CDR1 MNHNY and CDR2 SVGAGI (reference sequence). Sequencing was performed on whole blood, taken at baseline. This sequence joins TRBV6-6 and TRBJ2-3; D ambiguous. The receptor comes from an adult who was a healthcare worker with PCR-confirmed SARS-CoV-2 infection or an uninfected control (not recorded which). In DNA, the CDR3 is TGTGCCAGCAGTTACTCGACCGTGGATACGCAGTATTTT. This translates into CASSYSTVDTQYF.